This paragraph reports one T cell receptor beta chain. Its antigen is unidentified. This sample is part of a study of CD8+ T cells in alopecia areata. Study-wide results and limits: Scalp samples also yield sequences from resident alphabeta T cells of normal skin.

Following RNA extraction, reverse transcription yielded cDNA that acted as the sequencing template. Method: immunoSEQ multiplex PCR; TCRdb's copy keeps in-frame clones and lacks some. The data show 95,000 to 110,000 clones, roughly 53% seen once. A FACSAria was used to sort CD4+ and CD8+ T cells. These cells came from PBMCs. The ends lost 4 bases at V and 7 bases at J; junction bases unmatched: 10. The V gene's germline CDR1 is GTSNPN and CDR2 SVGIG (reference sequence). This CDR3 is 14 amino acids long. The V gene is TRBV30, the J gene TRBJ2-5; 9 bases match TRBD1. The receptor was isolated from a human donor in good health. The sequencing sample was made of CD4+ T cells sorted from blood. The CDR3 nucleotides are TGTGCCTGGAATAACAGGGACAGGGCGGCGACCCAGTACTTC. Its translation: CAWNNRDRAATQYF.